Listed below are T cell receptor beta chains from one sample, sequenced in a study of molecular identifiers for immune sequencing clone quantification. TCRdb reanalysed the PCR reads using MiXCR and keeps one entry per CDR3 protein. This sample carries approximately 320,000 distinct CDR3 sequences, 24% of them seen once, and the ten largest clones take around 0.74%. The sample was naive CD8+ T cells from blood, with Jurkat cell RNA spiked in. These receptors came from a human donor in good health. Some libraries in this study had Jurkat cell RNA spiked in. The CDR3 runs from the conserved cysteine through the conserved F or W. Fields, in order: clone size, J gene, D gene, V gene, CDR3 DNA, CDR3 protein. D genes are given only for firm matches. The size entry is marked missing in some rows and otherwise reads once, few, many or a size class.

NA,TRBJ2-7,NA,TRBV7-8,TGTGCCAGCAGCTTACTAGACAGGCCCACCTACGAGCAGTACTTC,CASSLLDRPTYEQYF
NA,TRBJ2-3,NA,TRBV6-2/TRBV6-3,TGTGCCAGCAGTTACGAGATTACGGCGGGGGACAACACAGATACGCAGTATTTT,CASSYEITAGDNTDTQYF
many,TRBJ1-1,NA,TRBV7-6,TGTGCCAGCAGCTTAAACGCTGGGGGGGAGAACGCTGAAGCTTTCTTT,CASSLNAGGENAEAFF
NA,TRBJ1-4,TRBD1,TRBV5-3,TGTGCCTGCAGCCGGGACAGGGATTGGACTAATGAAAAACTGTTTTTT,CACSRDRDWTNEKLFF
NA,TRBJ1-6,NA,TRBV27,TGTGCCAGCAGTTTAGACGGCTATAACTCACCCCTCCACTTT,CASSLDGYNSPLHF
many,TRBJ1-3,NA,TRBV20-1,TGCAGTGCTACCCGTTTAGACAGTAGCTCTGGAAACACCATATATTTT,CSATRLDSSSGNTIYF
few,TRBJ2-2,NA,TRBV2,TGTGCCAGCAGTGAAATCGGGGGTGGTACCGGGGAGCTGTTTTTT,CASSEIGGGTGELFF
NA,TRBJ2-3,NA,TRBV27,TGTGCCAGCAAGGAGTATCCTAGCACAGATACGCAGTATTTT,CASKEYPSTDTQYF
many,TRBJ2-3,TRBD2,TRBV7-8,TGTGCCAGCAGCTTAGTTCAGCAGCGGGGAATCAGCACAGATACGCAGTATTTT,CASSLVQQRGISTDTQYF
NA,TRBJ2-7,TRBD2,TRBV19,TGTGCCAGTAGTACGCTAGCGGGAGCGTCCGAGCAGTACTTC,CASSTLAGASEQYF
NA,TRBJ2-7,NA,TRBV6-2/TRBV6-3,TGTGCCAGCAGTTCCCTCAGACAGGCGCACTCCTACGAGCAGTACTTC,CASSSLRQAHSYEQYF
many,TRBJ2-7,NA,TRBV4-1,TGCGCCAGCAGCCAAGGTTCCGAGCAGTACTTC,CASSQGSEQYF
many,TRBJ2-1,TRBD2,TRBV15,TGTGCCACCAGCAGAGGGAGCGGGAGTTACAATGAGCAGTTCTTC,CATSRGSGSYNEQFF
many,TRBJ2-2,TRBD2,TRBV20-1,TGCACTGGGACTAGCGGGGAAAGGAACACCGGGGAGCTGTTTTTT,CTGTSGERNTGELFF
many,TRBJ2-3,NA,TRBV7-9,TGTGCCAGCAGCTTCGGCGACACCTACACAGATACGCAGTATTTT,CASSFGDTYTDTQYF
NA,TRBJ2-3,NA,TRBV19,TGTGCCAGTAGTCCAGGGGTTGGGTATACGCAGTATTTT,CASSPGVGYTQYF
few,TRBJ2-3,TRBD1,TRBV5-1,TGCGCCAGCAGCCCGTGGGACAGGGGGTCAGATACGCAGTATTTT,CASSPWDRGSDTQYF
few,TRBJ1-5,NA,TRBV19,TGTGCCAGTAGTATTTCTCCGGGGCAGCCCCAGCATTTT,CASSISPGQPQHF
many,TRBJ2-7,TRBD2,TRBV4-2,TGTGCCAGCAGCCAAGAAAGCGGGACTTCGTACGAGCAGTACTTC,CASSQESGTSYEQYF
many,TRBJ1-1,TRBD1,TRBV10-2,TGCGCCAGCAGTGAGTGGGCGGGACAGATTGAAGCTTTCTTT,CASSEWAGQIEAFF
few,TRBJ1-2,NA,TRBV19,TGTGCCAGTATTCAGGGGTACAACTATGGCTACACCTTC,CASIQGYNYGYTF
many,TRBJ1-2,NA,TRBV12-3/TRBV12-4,TGTGCCAGCAGTTTGGTTAAAGCGGTGAATGGCTACACCTTC,CASSLVKAVNGYTF
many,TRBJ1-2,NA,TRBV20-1,TGCAGTGCAACAGATACCTATGGCTACACCTTC,CSATDTYGYTF
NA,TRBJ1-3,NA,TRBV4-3,TGCGCCAGCAGCCAGGGATTCGGGGGTGTTGGAAACACCATATATTTT,CASSQGFGGVGNTIYF
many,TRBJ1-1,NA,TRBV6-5,TGTGCCAGCAGTTACTCTGGAGGGGCTGAAGCTTTCTTT,CASSYSGGAEAFF
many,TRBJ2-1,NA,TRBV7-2,TGTGCCAGCAGCTTAATAACGAACCCCTACAATGAGCAGTTCTTC,CASSLITNPYNEQFF
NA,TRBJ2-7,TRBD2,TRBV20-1,TGCAGTGCAGCGGGACGGAATACCTACGAGCAGTACTTC,CSAAGRNTYEQYF
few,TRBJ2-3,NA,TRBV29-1,TGCAGCGCCGAGGGGACGGGCGCTAGCACAGATACGCAGTATTTT,CSAEGTGASTDTQYF
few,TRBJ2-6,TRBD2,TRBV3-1,TGTGCCAGCAAACAGACTAGCGGGACTACTGGGGCCAACGTCCTGACTTTC,CASKQTSGTTGANVLTF
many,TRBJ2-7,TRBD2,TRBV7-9,TGTGCCAGCAGCGGATGGCCTAGCGGGAGTCTGGAGCAGTACTTC,CASSGWPSGSLEQYF
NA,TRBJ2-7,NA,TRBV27,TGTGCCAGCAGTTATGGACTCGGGGGCTACGAGCAGTACTTC,CASSYGLGGYEQYF
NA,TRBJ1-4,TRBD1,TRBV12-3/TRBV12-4,TGTGCCAGCAGTTTCGAGCCGGGACAGGGGTTCTATGAAAAACTGTTTTTT,CASSFEPGQGFYEKLFF
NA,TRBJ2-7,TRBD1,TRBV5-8,TGTGCCAGCAGCTTGGACAGGGGAACCTACGAGCAGTACTTC,CASSLDRGTYEQYF
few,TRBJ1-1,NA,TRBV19,TGTGCCAGTAGTATATTTGGGACGCGGAACACTGAAGCTTTCTTT,CASSIFGTRNTEAFF
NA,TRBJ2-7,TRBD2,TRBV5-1,TGCGCCAGCAGTCAGCCGGGACTAGCGAGGGAGCAGTACTTC,CASSQPGLAREQYF
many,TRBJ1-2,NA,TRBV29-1,TGCAGCGTTGAAGAAGGTCAGGGCATCTATGGCTACACCTTC,CSVEEGQGIYGYTF
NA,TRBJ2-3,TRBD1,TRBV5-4,TGTGCCAGCAGCCCTGGGACAGGGAGGAGCACAGATACGCAGTATTTT,CASSPGTGRSTDTQYF
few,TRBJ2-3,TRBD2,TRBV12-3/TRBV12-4,TGTGCCAGCAGTTTAGCGGAGAGCGGGGGGGCATTTGGTACGCAGTATTTT,CASSLAESGGAFGTQYF
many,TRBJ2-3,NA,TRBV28,TGTGCCAGCAGTTTACTCCCTACAGCGCCAAGCACAGATACGCAGTATTTT,CASSLLPTAPSTDTQYF
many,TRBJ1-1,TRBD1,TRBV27,TGTGCCAGCAGTTTGGGAGGACAGGCCCAAGCTTTCTTT,CASSLGGQAQAFF
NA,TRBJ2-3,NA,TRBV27,TGTGCCAGCAGTTTGACGACAGGCGGATGGGGCACAGATACGCAGTATTTT,CASSLTTGGWGTDTQYF
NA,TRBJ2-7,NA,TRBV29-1,TGCAGCGTGGCGACAGAGACCTACGAGCAGTACTTC,CSVATETYEQYF
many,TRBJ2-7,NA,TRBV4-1,TGCGCCAGCAGCCAAGTCGCCGGGGGGCCCGAGCAGTACTTC,CASSQVAGGPEQYF
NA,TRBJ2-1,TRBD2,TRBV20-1,TGCAGTGCTAGGGCTTTGTTGAGCGGGAACCCCTACAATGAGCAGTTCTTC,CSARALLSGNPYNEQFF
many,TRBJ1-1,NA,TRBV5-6,TGTGCCAGCAGCTTGTATACAGCCGAAGCTTTCTTT,CASSLYTAEAFF
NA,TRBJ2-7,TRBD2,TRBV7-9,TGTGCCAGCAGCTTAGCTTTAGCGGGGGGCCCTTCCTACGAGCAGTACTTC,CASSLALAGGPSYEQYF
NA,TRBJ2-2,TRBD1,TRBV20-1,TGCAGTGCTTCAACGGGGACAGGGGTATACACCGGGGAGCTGTTTTTT,CSASTGTGVYTGELFF
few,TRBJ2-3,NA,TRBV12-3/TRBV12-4,TGTGCCAGCAGTTTTCTAGCCCCAGATACGCAGTATTTT,CASSFLAPDTQYF
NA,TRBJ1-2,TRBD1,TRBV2,TGTGCCAGCGGGGGATTCCGAGGACAGGGTTATGGCTACACCTTC,CASGGFRGQGYGYTF